The clone carrying this TCR beta chain was seen many times. The data derive from a study of regulatory T cells in long-lasting Graves disease. Sequencing libraries for TCR beta were prepared with iRepertoire HTBI primers and Arm-PCR of CDR3 regions. TCRdb reprocessed the multiplex PCR reads via MiXCR and lists one record per CDR3 protein. This repertoire shows more than 450,000 distinct CDR3 sequences, 9.5% to 15% found once; its top ten account for around 10%. The V gene's germline CDR1 is MDHEN and CDR2 SYDVKM. V gave up 2 bases and J gave up 2 bases, with 9 bases separating them. CDR3 size: 14 residues. Time point meaning: newly diagnosed GD, antithyroid drugs for less than 3 months. Isolated PBMC RNA provided the starting material for the TCR library. These same records also appear under a second study, on T cells in Graves' hyperthyroidism and ophthalmopathy. As reported in that work: Carried out on the TCR CDR3, a first-round RT-PCR used the HTBI primer set.

The V gene is TRBV28, the J gene TRBJ2-5; D is unclear. This TCR was recovered from a woman under 40 with Graves disease. This material consisted of peripheral blood mononuclear cells (PBMCs), taken at new diagnosis, from a patient treated with antithyroid drugs. This chain's CDR3 is CASSLPKPQETQYF. CDR3 sequence (DNA): TGTGCCAGCAGTTTACCAAAACCGCAAGAGACCCAGTACTTC. Based on the CDR3 plus reference TRBV28 and TRBJ2-5, the full variable domain is DVKVTQSSRYLVKRTGEKVFLECVQDMDHENMFWYRQDPGLGLRLIYFSYDVKMKEKGDIPEGYSVSREKKERFSLILESASTNQTSMYLCASSLPKPQETQYFGPGTRLLVL.